These 12 T cell receptor beta chains came from one sample sequenced in a study of cytomegalovirus exposure and HLA in healthy donors. 13 Jbeta primers and 60 Vbeta primers were used for the PCR. The assay was immunoSEQ multiplex PCR, and TCRdb's table has in-frame clones only and misses some. The sample has fewer than 350,000 clones, around 90% seen once. Sequences were obtained from PBMCs. These receptors came from a woman aged 18-29 years in good health and CMV-seronegative.

This clone was seen only a few times. This chain joins TRBV7-2 and TRBJ1-4, with 7 nucleotides matching TRBD1. CDR3 length: 15 amino acids. Germline CDR1 and CDR2: SGHTA and FQGNSA. Trimming removed 3 bases from V and 4 bases from J; junction bases left unmatched: 5. The CDR3 here is CASSLAGQINEKLFF. The CDR3 bases are TGTGCCAGCAGCTTGGCGGGACAGATTAATGAAAAACTGTTTTTT.

V usage is TRBV4-1 and J usage is TRBJ1-5; a weak D match, TRBD1 (6 bases). The length of the CDR3 is 17 residues. The ends were cut back, 4 bases at V and 3 bases at J, with 19 bases in the middle. Germline V gene data show CDR1 as MGHRA and CDR2 as YSYEKL. The CDR3 sequence is CASSLQGLTGNNQPQHF. Here the CDR3 DNA reads TGCGCCAGCAGCCTCCAGGGGCTCACAGGGAACAATCAGCCCCAGCATTTT.

The V and J genes are TRBV19 and TRBJ2-1; D gene uncertain. V lost 1 base, J lost 3 bases, and 4 bases lay in between. Germline loops: CDR1 LNHDA, CDR2 SQIVND (reference sequence). This CDR3 comprises 13 residues. The CDR3 spells CASSIGNYNEQFF. The DNA of the CDR3 is TGTGCCAGTAGTATAGGTAACTACAATGAGCAGTTCTTC.

This chain uses TRBV29-1 with TRBJ1-3; D gene ambiguous. From germline, CDR1 is SQVTM and CDR2 ANQGSEA. The CDR3 runs 14 residues. V was shortened by 7 bases and J by 0 bases, with 13 bases between the two germline ends. DNA of the CDR3: TGCAGCGCGACATACTCAAGCTCTGGAAACACCATATATTTT. It encodes CSATYSSSGNTIYF.

For the CDR3, the DNA is TGTGCCAGCAGCTTCGGGCCAGAGGGCTCTGGGGCCAACGTCCTGACTTTC. This sequence encodes CASSFGPEGSGANVLTF. V and J are TRBV7-3 and TRBJ2-6; D is possibly TRBD2 (5 bases). Trimming left V 3 bases short and J 0 bases short, with 12 bases between. The CDR3 extends over 17 amino acids. Germline loops: CDR1 SGHTA, CDR2 FQGTGA.

V gene TRBV10-3 combines with J gene TRBJ1-3; weak D call: TRBD1 (5 bases). Per germline, CDR1 ENHRY and CDR2 SYGVKD. This CDR3 comprises 13 residues. V lost 6 bases and J lost 2, with 8 bases in between. The CDR3 DNA sequence: TGTGCCATCAGGGAGACAGCTGGAAACACCATATATTTT. This gives the protein CAIRETAGNTIYF.

The chain combines TRBV9 with TRBJ2-2; D is possibly TRBD2 (5 bases). The germline V gene encodes CDR1 SGDLS and CDR2 YYNGEE. V gave up 0 bases and J gave up 6 bases, with 12 bases separating them. This CDR3 is built from 15 residues. The DNA for the CDR3 is TGTGCCAGCAGCGTAGGAGGGTTGACGGCCGGGGAGCTGTTTTTT. Its protein product is CASSVGGLTAGELFF.

This rearrangement joins TRBV10-2 to TRBJ2-5; 7 bases fit TRBD2. The length of the CDR3 is 14 residues. Germline V gene sequence: CDR1 WSHSY, CDR2 SAAADI. Trimming cost V 6 bases and J 5 bases; bases outside gene matches: 9. Written as DNA, the CDR3 is TGCGCCAGCAGAGGCGGGGGATTATGGGAGACCCAGTACTTC. It translates to CASRGGGLWETQYF.

The rearrangement joins TRBV7-9 to TRBJ1-1, with a weak D call TRBD1 (5 bases). V was shortened by 3 bases and J by 8 bases, with 13 bases between the two germline ends. The V gene's germline CDR1 is SEHNR and CDR2 FQNEAQ (reference sequence). This CDR3 has 13 residues. CDR3 in amino acids: CASSLVAGREAFF. CDR3 coding DNA: TGTGCCAGCAGCTTGGTTGCAGGGAGGGAAGCTTTCTTT.

The chain uses TRBV5-1 and TRBJ2-2; D might be TRBD1 (6 bases). V was trimmed by 3 bases and J by 5 bases, leaving 8 bases between them. This CDR3 is 13 amino acids long. Germline V lookup: CDR1 SGHRS, CDR2 YFSETQ. CDR3 sequence (DNA): TGCGCCAGCAGCTCCGGACAGACCGGGGAGCTGTTTTTT. It specifies CASSSGQTGELFF. Full variable domain (remainder filled in from reference TRBV5-1 and TRBJ2-2): KAGVTQTPRYLIKTRGQQVTLSCSPISGHRSVSWYQQTPGQGLQFLFEYFSETQRNKGNFPGRFSGRQFSNSRSEMNVSTLELGDSALYLCASSSGQTGELFFGEGSRLTVL.

This clone was seen once. The chain couples TRBV10-3 to TRBJ2-1, with 12 bases matching TRBD2. With 2 bases clipped from V and 8 bases from J, the junction kept 7 bases outside the gene matches. Germline CDR1 and CDR2: ENHRY and SYGVKD. The CDR3 contains 16 residues. This CDR3 reads CAISEDLAGGPYEQFF. The CDR3 coding sequence is TGTGCCATCAGTGAGGATCTAGCGGGGGGGCCATATGAGCAGTTCTTC.

In this sample, this clone turned up a few times. The chain carries TRBV7-2 and TRBJ2-1; the match to TRBD2 covers 11 bases. Trimming took 3 bases from V and 5 from J; bases not matched to a gene: 3. This CDR3 has 15 amino acids. CDR1 is SGHTA and CDR2 is FQGNSA in the germline V gene. CDR3 sequence reads: CASSFSGGVDNEQFF. The DNA for the CDR3 is TGTGCCAGCAGCTTTAGCGGGGGGGTCGACAATGAGCAGTTCTTC. Complete variable domain (other parts from reference TRBV7-2 and TRBJ2-1): GAGVSQSPSNKVTEKGKDVELRCDPISGHTALYWYRQSLGQGLEFLIYFQGNSAPDKSGLPSDRFSAERTGGSVSTLTIQRTQQEDSAVYLCASSFSGGVDNEQFFGPGTRLTVL.